This T cell receptor beta chain was retrieved from a study of a mutant IDH1 vaccine in newly diagnosed glioma. Study details: Vaccines were first given 4-6 weeks after radiotherapy alone, or with temozolomide cycles. Patients under treatment included around 60% males and about 40% females and had a mean age of around 43 years. Those enrolled had earlier been treated with radiotherapy, temozolomide, or both, mostly both.

About this clone itself: Its antigen remains unknown.

The sample's time point: week 23, last vaccination. Vaccine doses each comprised 300 ug of mutant IDH1 20-mer peptide, with topical imiquimod. The V gene lost 0 bases and the J gene lost 8 bases, with 14 bases spanning the gap. There are 14 residues in the CDR3. Germline values: CDR1 SGHRS, CDR2 YFSETQ. Profiled with immunoSEQ multiplex PCR; TCRdb holds only in-frame clones, not every one. This sample yields 40,000 or so clones, of which around 85% are seen a single time; about 2.5% belongs to the top ten. This sequence was found in a young woman with glioma. Some clones in this sample may be carry-over from other donors' samples. This specimen was PBMCs, taken from a glioma patient whose treatment included an IDH1 peptide vaccine. The V gene is TRBV5-1, the J gene TRBJ1-2; possibly TRBD1 for D (6 bases). The CDR3 sequence is CASSLGQAPMGYTF. In DNA, the CDR3 is TGCGCCAGCAGCTTGGGACAGGCCCCGATGGGCTACACCTTC.